These T cell receptor beta chains were read from a single sample in a study of cytomegalovirus exposure and HLA in healthy donors. The data were produced by immunoSEQ multiplex PCR, yet TCRdb's version contains in-frame clones alone and is incomplete. The sample yields some 150,000 clones, 82% seen once. Specimen: PBMCs. The receptor set was obtained from a woman between 45 and 60 years old in good health and CMV-seropositive. Both conserved end residues are part of each CDR3. D genes are given only for firm matches. Some rows mark clone size as missing; the rest say once, few, many or name a class of expanded clone.

cdr3_nt	cdr3_aa	j_call	v_call	clone_size	d_call
TGTGCCAGCAGCTTAAGAAGGACAGGGCTCGACGGAAACACCATATATTTT	CASSLRRTGLDGNTIYF	TRBJ1-3	TRBV11-2	once	TRBD1
TGTGCCAGCAGCGTAGCTCCTAGCGGGGACACAGATACGCAGTATTTT	CASSVAPSGDTDTQYF	TRBJ2-3	TRBV9	NA	TRBD2
TGTGCCAGCTCACCCCCTAGCGGGGTCTCAGATACGCAGTATTTT	CASSPPSGVSDTQYF	TRBJ2-3	TRBV18	NA	TRBD2
TGTGCCAGCAGTGAAACGGTCCGCGGGAATGAAAAACTGTTTTTT	CASSETVRGNEKLFF	TRBJ1-4	TRBV6-1	NA	NA
TGTGCCTGGAGTGTGGCGGGGGGTGGAGATACGCAGTATTTT	CAWSVAGGGDTQYF	TRBJ2-3	TRBV30	NA	TRBD2
TGTGCCACCCGAGAGGAGTCCAGCCCCTACGAGCAGTACTTC	CATREESSPYEQYF	TRBJ2-7	TRBV6-1	NA	NA
TGTGCCGGTCGGACGGGAACGTCACCCCTCCACTTT	CAGRTGTSPLHF	TRBJ1-6	TRBV6-1	NA	NA
TGCAGCGTTGTACACGACAGGGCAGATGGCTACACCTTC	CSVVHDRADGYTF	TRBJ1-2	TRBV29-1	NA	TRBD1
TGCGCCAGCAGCCAAGAAATCTCCTACCGAGGGAATGAGCAGTTCTTC	CASSQEISYRGNEQFF	TRBJ2-1	TRBV4-3	few	NA
TGTGCCAGCTCATACGGTGAGAATTCACCCCTCCACTTT	CASSYGENSPLHF	TRBJ1-6	TRBV18	NA	NA
TGTGCCAGCAGCCCGATAGACAGTCCTTACGAGCAGTACTTC	CASSPIDSPYEQYF	TRBJ2-7	TRBV14	NA	NA
TGTGCCAGCAGTGAAAACAGGGATAATTCACCCCTCCACTTT	CASSENRDNSPLHF	TRBJ1-6	TRBV6-1	once	NA
TGCGCCAGCAGTCAATCCGCAGGGGCAAACACTGAAGCTTTCTTT	CASSQSAGANTEAFF	TRBJ1-1	TRBV23-1	NA	NA